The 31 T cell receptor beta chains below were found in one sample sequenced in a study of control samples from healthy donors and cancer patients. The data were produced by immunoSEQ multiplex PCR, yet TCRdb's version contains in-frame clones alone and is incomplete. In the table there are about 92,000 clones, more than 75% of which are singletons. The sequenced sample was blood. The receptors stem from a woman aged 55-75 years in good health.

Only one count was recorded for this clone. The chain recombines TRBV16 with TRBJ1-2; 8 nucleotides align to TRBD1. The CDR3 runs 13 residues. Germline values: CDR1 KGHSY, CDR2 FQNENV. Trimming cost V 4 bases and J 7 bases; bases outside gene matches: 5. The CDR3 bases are TGTGCCAGCAGCCTCAGGGGGCTGGTTGGCTACACCTTC. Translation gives CASSLRGLVGYTF.

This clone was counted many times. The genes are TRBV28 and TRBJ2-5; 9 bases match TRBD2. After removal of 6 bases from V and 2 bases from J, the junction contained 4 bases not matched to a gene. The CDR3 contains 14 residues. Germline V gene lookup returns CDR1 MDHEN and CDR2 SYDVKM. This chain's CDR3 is CASSGGGGQETQYF. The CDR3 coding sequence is TGTGCCAGCAGCGGCGGGGGGGGACAAGAGACCCAGTACTTC.

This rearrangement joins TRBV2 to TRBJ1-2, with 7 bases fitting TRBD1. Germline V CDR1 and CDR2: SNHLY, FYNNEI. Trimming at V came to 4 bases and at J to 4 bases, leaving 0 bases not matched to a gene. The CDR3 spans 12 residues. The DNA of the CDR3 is TGTGCCAGCAGTGGGGACAGCTATGGCTACACCTTC. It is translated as CASSGDSYGYTF.

CDR3 protein: CASSLAGPSYNEQFF. Here the CDR3 DNA reads TGTGCCAGCAGCTTAGCGGGGCCCTCCTACAATGAGCAGTTCTTC. The V gene is TRBV7-2, the J gene TRBJ2-1; D is perhaps TRBD1 (5 bases). Germline V CDR1 and CDR2: SGHTA, FQGNSA. The CDR3 runs to 15 residues. Trimming took 0 bases from V and 0 from J, leaving 6 bases between them.

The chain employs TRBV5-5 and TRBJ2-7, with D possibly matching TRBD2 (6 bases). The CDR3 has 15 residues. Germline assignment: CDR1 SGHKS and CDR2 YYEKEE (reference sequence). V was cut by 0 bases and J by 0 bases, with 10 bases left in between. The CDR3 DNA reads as TGTGCCAGCAGCTTGGTAGCGGCCAGCTCCTACGAGCAGTACTTC. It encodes CASSLVAASSYEQYF.

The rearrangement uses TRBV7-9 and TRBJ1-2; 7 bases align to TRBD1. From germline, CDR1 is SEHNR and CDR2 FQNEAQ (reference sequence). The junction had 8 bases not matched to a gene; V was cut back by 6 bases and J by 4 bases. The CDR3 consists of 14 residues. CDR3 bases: TGTGCCAGCAGACGGGACAGCCAGCCCTATGGCTACACCTTC. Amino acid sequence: CASRRDSQPYGYTF.

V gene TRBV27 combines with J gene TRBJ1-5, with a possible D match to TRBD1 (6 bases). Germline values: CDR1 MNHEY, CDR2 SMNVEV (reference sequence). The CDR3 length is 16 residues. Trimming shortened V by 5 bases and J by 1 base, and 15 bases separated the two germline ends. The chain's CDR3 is CASSPRTGMSNQPQHF. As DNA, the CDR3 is TGTGCCAGCAGTCCCCGAACAGGGATGAGCAATCAGCCCCAGCATTTT.

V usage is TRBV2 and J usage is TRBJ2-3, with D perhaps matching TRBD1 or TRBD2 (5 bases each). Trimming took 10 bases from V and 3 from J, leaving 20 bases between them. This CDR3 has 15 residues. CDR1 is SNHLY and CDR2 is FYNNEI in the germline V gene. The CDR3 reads CAIGTVSPGTDTQYF. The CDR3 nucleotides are TGTGCCATAGGGACGGTATCACCCGGAACAGATACGCAGTATTTT.

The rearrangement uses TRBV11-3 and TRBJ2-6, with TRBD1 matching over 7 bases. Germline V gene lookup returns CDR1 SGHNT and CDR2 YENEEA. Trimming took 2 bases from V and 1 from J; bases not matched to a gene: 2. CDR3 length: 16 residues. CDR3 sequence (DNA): TGTGCCAGCAGCTTAACAGGGGCATCTGGGGCCAACGTCCTGACTTTC. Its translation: CASSLTGASGANVLTF.

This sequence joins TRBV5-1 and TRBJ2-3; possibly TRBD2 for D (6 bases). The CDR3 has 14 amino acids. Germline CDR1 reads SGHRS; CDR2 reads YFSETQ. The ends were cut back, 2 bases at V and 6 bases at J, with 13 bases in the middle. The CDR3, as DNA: TGCGCCAGCAGCTTATCCGGGAGACCCGATACGCAGTATTTT. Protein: CASSLSGRPDTQYF.

The DNA for the CDR3 is TGTGCCAGCAGTTTGCAGGGGGCCGCAGATACGCAGTATTTT. It yields the protein CASSLQGAADTQYF. The V and J genes are TRBV28 and TRBJ2-3; 8 nucleotides align to TRBD1. The CDR3 runs to 14 residues. With 3 bases clipped from V and 4 bases from J, the junction kept 3 bases outside the gene matches. Germline V gene data show CDR1 as MDHEN and CDR2 as SYDVKM.

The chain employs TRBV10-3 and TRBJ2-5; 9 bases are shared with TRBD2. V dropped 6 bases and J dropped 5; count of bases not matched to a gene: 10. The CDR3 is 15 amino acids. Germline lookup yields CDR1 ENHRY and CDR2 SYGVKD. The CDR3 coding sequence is TGTGCCATCAGCACGCCAGCGGGAGGTCACGAGACCCAGTACTTC. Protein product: CAISTPAGGHETQYF.

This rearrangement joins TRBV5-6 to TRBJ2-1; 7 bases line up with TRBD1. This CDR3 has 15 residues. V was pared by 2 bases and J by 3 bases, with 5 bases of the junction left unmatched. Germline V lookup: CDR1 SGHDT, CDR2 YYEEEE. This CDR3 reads CASSFTGQNYNEQFF. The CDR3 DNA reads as TGTGCCAGCAGCTTTACGGGACAGAACTACAATGAGCAGTTCTTC.

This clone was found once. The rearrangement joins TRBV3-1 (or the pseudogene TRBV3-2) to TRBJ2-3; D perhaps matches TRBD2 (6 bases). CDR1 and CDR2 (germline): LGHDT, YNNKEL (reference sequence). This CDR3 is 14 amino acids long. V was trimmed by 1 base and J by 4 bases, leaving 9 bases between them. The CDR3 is CASSQGLVADTQYF. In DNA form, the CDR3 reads TGTGCCAGCAGCCAAGGACTAGTGGCAGATACGCAGTATTTT.

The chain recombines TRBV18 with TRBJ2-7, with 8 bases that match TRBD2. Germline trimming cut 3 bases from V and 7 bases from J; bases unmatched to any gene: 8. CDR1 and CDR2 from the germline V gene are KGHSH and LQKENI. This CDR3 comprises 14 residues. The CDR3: CASSPGGGLDEQYF. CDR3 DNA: TGTGCCAGCTCACCGGGCGGGGGGCTTGATGAGCAGTACTTC.

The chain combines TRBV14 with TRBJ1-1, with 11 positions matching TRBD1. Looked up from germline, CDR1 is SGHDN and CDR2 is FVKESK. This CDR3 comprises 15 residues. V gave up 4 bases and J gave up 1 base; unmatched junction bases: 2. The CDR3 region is CASSRTGGWNTEAFF. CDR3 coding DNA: TGTGCCAGCAGCCGGACAGGGGGCTGGAACACTGAAGCTTTCTTT.

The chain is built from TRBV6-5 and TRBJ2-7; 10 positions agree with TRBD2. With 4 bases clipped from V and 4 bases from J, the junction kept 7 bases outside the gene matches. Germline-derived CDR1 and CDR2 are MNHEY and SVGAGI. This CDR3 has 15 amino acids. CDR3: CASSSPSGSRYEQYF. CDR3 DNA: TGTGCCAGCAGTTCCCCTAGCGGGAGTCGTTACGAGCAGTACTTC.

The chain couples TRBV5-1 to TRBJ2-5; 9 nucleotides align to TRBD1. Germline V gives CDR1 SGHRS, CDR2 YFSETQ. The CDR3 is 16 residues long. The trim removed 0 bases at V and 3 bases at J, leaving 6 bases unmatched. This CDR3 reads CASSLGTGDGEETQYF. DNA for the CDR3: TGCGCCAGCAGCTTGGGGACAGGGGACGGGGAAGAGACCCAGTACTTC.

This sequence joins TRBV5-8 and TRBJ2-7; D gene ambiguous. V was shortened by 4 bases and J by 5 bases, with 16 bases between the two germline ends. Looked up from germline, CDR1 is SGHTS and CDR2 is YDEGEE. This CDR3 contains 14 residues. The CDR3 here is CASSVDQLTDEQYF. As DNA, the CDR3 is TGTGCCAGCAGCGTTGACCAGTTAACGGACGAGCAGTACTTC.

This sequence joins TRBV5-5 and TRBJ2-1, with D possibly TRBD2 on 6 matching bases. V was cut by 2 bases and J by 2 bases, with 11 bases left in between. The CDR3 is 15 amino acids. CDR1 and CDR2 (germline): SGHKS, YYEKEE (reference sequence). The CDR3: CASSFVLAPYNEQFF. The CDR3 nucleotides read TGTGCCAGCAGCTTTGTCCTAGCGCCCTACAATGAGCAGTTCTTC.

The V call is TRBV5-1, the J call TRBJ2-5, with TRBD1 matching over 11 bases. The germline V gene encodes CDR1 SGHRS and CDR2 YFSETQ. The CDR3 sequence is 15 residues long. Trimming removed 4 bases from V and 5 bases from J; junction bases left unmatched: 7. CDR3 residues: CASSGWTGGAETQYF. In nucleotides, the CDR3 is TGCGCCAGCAGCGGATGGACAGGGGGCGCGGAGACCCAGTACTTC.

The chain's CDR3 is CASGVATLAYGYTF. The CDR3 region has the DNA TGTGCCTCCGGGGTGGCAACTCTTGCCTATGGCTACACCTTC. V and J are TRBV6-5 and TRBJ1-2, with D hard to call. This CDR3 has 14 residues. Deletions cut 11 bases from V and 4 bases from J, with 20 bases between. The germline V gene encodes CDR1 MNHEY and CDR2 SVGAGI.

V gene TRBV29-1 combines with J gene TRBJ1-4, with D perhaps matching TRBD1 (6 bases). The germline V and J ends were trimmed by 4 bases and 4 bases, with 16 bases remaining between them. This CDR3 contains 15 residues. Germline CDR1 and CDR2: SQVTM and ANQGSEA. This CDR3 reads CSVGSMGGLNEKLFF. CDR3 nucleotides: TGCAGCGTTGGGTCAATGGGGGGGCTTAATGAAAAACTGTTTTTT.

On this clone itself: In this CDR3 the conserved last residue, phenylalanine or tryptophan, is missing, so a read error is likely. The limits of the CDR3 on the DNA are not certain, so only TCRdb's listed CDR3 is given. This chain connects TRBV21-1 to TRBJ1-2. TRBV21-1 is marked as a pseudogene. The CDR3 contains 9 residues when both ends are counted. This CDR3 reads CASSKDKGT.

The DNA for the CDR3 is TGTGCCAGTAGTGCCCCCGGACGGACGAACACTGAAGCTTTCTTT. Protein sequence: CASSAPGRTNTEAFF. The rearrangement joins TRBV19 to TRBJ1-1; no reliable D call. Looked up from germline, CDR1 is LNHDA and CDR2 is SQIVND (reference sequence). Trimming took 5 bases from V and 1 from J, leaving 14 bases between them. The CDR3 runs 15 residues.

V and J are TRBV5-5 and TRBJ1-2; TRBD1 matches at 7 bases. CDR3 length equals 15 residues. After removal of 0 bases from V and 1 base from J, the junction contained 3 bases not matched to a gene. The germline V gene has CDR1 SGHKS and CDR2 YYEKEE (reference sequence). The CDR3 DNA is TGTGCCAGCAGCTTGGAGGGGGCCCTTAACTATGGCTACACCTTC. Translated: CASSLEGALNYGYTF.

DNA for the CDR3: TGTGCCAGCGGGGTGGAAGCGAACACCGGGGAGCTGTTTTTT. As protein: CASGVEANTGELFF. The V and J genes are TRBV7-9 and TRBJ2-2; D gene unclear. CDR1 is SEHNR, CDR2 FQNEAQ, per germline (reference sequence). The CDR3 extends over 14 amino acids. V was shortened by 8 bases and J by 0 bases, with 10 bases between the two germline ends.

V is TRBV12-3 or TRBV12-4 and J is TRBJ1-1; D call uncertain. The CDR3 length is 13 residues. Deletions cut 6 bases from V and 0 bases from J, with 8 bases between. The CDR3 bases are TGTGCCAGCAGCAGTAAAATGAACACTGAAGCTTTCTTT. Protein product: CASSSKMNTEAFF.

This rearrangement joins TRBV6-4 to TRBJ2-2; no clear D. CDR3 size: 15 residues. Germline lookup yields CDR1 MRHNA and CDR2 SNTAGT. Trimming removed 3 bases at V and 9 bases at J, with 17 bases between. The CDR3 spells CASSESSNPARELFF. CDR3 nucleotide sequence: TGTGCCAGCAGTGAGTCCAGTAACCCTGCTAGGGAGCTGTTTTTT.

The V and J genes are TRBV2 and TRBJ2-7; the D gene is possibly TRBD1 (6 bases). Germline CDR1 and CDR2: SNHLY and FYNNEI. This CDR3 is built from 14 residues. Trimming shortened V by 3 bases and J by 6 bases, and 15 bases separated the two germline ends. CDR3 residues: CASSDQGYRVEQYF. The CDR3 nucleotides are TGTGCCAGCAGTGATCAGGGGTATCGCGTCGAGCAGTACTTC.

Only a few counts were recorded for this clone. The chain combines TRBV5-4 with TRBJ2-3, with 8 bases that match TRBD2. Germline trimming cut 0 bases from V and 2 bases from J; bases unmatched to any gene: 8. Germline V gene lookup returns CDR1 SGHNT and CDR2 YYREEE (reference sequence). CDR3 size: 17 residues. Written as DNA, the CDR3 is TGTGCCAGCAGCTTGGATTTTTTCGGGGGGGACACAGATACGCAGTATTTT. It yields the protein CASSLDFFGGDTDTQYF.